This T cell receptor (beta chain) was profiled in a study of T cell changes during pregnancy in multiple sclerosis. Trimming cost V 3 bases and J 0 bases, with 12 bases left between them. The CDR3 is made up of 15 amino acids. Germline CDR1 and CDR2: MDHEN and SYDVKM. Here immunoSEQ multiplex PCR was the method, and the copy in TCRdb shows in-frame clones only, minus some. The repertoire holds just under 45,000 clones, with over 85% as singletons. Only one count was recorded for this clone. This clonotype originated in a female donor with multiple sclerosis, enrolled in a pregnancy study. Sample: CD4+ T cells from peripheral blood mononuclear cells, taken in the first trimester of pregnancy. V gene TRBV28 combines with J gene TRBJ2-7, with D perhaps matching TRBD1 (6 bases). CDR3 nucleotide sequence: TGTGCCAGCAGTTTTACCGGGACACTCTCCTACGAGCAGTACTTC. Translating gives CASSFTGTLSYEQYF. The entire variable domain, with the rest obtained from reference TRBV28 and TRBJ2-7, is as follows: DVKVTQSSRYLVKRTGEKVFLECVQDMDHENMFWYRQDPGLGLRLIYFSYDVKMKEKGDIPEGYSVSREKKERFSLILESASTNQTSMYLCASSFTGTLSYEQYFGPGTRLTVT.